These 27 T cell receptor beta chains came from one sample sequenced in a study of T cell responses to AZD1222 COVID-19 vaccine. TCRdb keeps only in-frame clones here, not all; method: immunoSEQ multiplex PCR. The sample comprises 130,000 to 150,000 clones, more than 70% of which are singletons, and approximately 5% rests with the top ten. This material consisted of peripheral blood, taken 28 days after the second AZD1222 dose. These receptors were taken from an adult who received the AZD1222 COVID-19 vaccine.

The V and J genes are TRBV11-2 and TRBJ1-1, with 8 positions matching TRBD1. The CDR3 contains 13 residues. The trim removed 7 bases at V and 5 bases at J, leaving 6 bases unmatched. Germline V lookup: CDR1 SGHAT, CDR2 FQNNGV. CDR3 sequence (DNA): TGTGCCAGCACCCGGACAGGGAGAACTGAAGCTTTCTTT. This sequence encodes CASTRTGRTEAFF.

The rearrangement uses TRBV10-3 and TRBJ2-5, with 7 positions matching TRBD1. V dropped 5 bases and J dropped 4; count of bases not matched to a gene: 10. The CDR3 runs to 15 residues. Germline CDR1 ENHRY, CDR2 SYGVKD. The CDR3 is CAISSRGTGAETQYF. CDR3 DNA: TGTGCCATCAGTAGCCGTGGTACAGGGGCAGAGACCCAGTACTTC.

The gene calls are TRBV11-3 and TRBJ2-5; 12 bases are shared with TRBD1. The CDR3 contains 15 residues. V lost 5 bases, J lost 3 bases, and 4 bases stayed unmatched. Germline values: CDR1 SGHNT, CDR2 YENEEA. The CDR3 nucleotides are TGTGCCAGCAGCCGGGGACAGGGGGCGGAAGAGACCCAGTACTTC. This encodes CASSRGQGAEETQYF. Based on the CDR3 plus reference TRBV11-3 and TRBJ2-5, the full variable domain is EAGVVQSPRYKIIEKKQPVAFWCNPISGHNTLYWYLQNLGQGPELLIRYENEEAVDDSQLPKDRFSAERLKGVDSTLKIQPAELGDSAVYLCASSRGQGAEETQYFGPGTRLLVL.

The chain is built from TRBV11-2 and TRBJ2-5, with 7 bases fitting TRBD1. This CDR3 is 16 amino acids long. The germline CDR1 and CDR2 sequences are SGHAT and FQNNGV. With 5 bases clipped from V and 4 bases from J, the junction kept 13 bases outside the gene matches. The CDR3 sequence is CASSTRGRDRGETQYF. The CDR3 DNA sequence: TGTGCCAGCAGCACAAGAGGACGGGACAGAGGAGAGACCCAGTACTTC.

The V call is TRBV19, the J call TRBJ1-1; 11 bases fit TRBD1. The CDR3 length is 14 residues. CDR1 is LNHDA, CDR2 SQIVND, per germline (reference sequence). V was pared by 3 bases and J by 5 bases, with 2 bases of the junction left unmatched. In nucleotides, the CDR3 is TGTGCCAGTAGTATGGGACAGGGGGGGACTGAAGCTTTCTTT. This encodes CASSMGQGGTEAFF.

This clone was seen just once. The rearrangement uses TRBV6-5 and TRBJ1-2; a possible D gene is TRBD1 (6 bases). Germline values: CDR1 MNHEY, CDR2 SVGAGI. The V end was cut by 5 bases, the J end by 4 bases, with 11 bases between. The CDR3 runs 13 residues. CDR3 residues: CASSRQVGYGYTF. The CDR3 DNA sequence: TGTGCCAGCAGTCGACAGGTCGGCTATGGCTACACCTTC.

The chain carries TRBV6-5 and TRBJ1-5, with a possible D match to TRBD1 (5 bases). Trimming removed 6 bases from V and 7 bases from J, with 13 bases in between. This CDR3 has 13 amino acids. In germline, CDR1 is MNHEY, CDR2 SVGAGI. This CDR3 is CASRGRGTQPQHF. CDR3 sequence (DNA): TGTGCCAGCAGGGGACGCGGGACCCAGCCCCAGCATTTT.

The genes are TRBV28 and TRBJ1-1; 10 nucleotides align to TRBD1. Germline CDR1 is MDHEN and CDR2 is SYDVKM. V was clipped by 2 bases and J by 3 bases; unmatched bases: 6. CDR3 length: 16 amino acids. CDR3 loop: CASSLDLGQGYTEAFF. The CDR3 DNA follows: TGTGCCAGCAGTTTAGATCTGGGACAGGGGTACACTGAAGCTTTCTTT.

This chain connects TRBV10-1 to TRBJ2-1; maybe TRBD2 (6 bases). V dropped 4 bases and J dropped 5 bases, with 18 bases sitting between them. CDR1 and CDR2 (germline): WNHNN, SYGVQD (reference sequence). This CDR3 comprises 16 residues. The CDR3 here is CASSGGVAVRNNEQFF. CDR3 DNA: TGCGCCAGCAGTGGGGGGGTAGCGGTCCGCAACAATGAGCAGTTCTTC.

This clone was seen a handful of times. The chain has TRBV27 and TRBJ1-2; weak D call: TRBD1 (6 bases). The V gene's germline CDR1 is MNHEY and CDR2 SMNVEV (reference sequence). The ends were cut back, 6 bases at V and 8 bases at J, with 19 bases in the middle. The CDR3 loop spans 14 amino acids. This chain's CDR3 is CASRGQTALWGYTF. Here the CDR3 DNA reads TGTGCCAGCAGGGGACAAACTGCACTATGGGGCTACACCTTC.

As DNA, the CDR3 is TGTGCCAGCAGTTTTTATCCCATCCCGAACACTGAAGCTTTCTTT. Translated, it gives CASSFYPIPNTEAFF. This sequence joins TRBV27 and TRBJ1-1, with D unclear. Germline V gene lookup returns CDR1 MNHEY and CDR2 SMNVEV (reference sequence). This CDR3 has 15 amino acids. The V end was cut by 3 bases, the J end by 1 base, with 12 bases between.

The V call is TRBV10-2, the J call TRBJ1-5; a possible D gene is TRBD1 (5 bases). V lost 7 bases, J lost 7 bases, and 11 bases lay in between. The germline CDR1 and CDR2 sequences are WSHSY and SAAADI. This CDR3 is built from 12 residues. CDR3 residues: CASTSGAQPQHF. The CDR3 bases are TGCGCCAGCACGAGCGGGGCACAGCCCCAGCATTTT.

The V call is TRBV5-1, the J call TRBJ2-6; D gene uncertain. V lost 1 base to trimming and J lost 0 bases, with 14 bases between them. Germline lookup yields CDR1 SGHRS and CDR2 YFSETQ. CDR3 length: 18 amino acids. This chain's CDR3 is CASSLSTAYYSGANVLTF. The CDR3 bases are TGCGCCAGCAGCTTGTCTACAGCCTACTACTCTGGGGCCAACGTCCTGACTTTC.

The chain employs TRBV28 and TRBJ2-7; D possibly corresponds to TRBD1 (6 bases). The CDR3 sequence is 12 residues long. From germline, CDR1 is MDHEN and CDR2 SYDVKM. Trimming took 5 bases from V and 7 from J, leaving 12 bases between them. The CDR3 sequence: CASSPNQGEQYF. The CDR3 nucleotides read TGTGCCAGCAGTCCAAACCAGGGGGAGCAGTACTTC.

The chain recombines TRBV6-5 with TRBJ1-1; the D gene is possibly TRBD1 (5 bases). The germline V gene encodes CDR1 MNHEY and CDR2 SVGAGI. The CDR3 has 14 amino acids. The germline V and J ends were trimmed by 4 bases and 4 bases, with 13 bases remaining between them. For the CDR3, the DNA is TGTGCCAGCAGTTTCGCGGGACGGGGCACTGAAGCTTTCTTT. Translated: CASSFAGRGTEAFF.

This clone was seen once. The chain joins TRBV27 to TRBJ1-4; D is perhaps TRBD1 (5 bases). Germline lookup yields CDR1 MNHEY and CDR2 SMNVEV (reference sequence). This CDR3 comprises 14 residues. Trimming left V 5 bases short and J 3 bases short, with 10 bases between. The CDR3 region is CASSPGLANEKLFF. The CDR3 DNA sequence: TGTGCCAGCAGTCCAGGGCTGGCTAATGAAAAACTGTTTTTT.

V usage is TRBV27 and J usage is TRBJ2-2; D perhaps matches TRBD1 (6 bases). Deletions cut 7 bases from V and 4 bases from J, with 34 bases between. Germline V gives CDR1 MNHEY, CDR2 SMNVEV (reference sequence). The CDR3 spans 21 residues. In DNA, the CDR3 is TGTGCCAGCATTCCAACGGCCCGAGGGCACCAAACAGGGCTCGGCACCGGGGAGCTGTTTTTT. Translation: CASIPTARGHQTGLGTGELFF.

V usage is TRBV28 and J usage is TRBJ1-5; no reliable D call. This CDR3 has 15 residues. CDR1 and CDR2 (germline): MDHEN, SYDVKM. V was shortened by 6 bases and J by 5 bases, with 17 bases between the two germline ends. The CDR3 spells CASSPPPRGDQPQHF. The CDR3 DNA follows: TGTGCCAGCAGCCCTCCCCCGAGAGGAGATCAGCCCCAGCATTTT.

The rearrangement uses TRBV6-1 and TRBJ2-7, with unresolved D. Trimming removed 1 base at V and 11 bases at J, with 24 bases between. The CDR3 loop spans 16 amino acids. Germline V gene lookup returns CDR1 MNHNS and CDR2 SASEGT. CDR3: CASSEGAKDVLNGKYF. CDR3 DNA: TGTGCCAGCAGTGAAGGGGCCAAGGACGTGCTTAATGGGAAGTACTTC.

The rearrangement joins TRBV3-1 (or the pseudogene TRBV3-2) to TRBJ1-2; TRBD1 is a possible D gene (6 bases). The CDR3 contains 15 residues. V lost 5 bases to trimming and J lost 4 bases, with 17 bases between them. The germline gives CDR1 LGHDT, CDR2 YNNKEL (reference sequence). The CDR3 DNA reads TGTGCCAGCAGCACCTCTTTTCGGGGGGCCTATGGCTACACCTTC. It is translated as CASSTSFRGAYGYTF.

In DNA form, the CDR3 reads TGTGCCACCGGGGGGCTAACGGGTTACAATGAGCAGTTCTTC. Translation: CATGGLTGYNEQFF. The J gene is TRBJ2-1, the V gene TRBV19; D may be TRBD2 (7 bases). From germline, CDR1 is LNHDA and CDR2 SQIVND (reference sequence). Trimming cost V 10 bases and J 4 bases, with 17 bases left between them. CDR3 length equals 14 residues. The full variable domain, in which reference TRBV19 and TRBJ2-1 provide the parts outside the CDR3, is DGGITQSPKYLFRKEGQNVTLSCEQNLNHDAMYWYRQDPGQGLRLIYYSQIVNDFQKGDIAEGYSVSREKKESFPLTVTSAQKNPTAFYLCATGGLTGYNEQFFGPGTRLTVL.

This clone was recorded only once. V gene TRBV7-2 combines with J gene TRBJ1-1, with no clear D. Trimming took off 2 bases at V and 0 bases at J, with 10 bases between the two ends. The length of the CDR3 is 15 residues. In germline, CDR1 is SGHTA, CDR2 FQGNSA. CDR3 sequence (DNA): TGTGCCAGCAGCTTATCACGGGTCCTGAACACTGAAGCTTTCTTT. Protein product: CASSLSRVLNTEAFF.

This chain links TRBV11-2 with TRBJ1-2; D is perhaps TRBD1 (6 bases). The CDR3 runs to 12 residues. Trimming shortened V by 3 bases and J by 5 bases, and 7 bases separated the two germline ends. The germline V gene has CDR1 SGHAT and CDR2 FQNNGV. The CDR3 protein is CASSLTGYGYTF. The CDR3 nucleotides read TGTGCCAGCAGCTTGACAGGATATGGCTACACCTTC.

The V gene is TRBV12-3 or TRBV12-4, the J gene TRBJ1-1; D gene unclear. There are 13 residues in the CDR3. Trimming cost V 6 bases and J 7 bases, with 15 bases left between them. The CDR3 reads CASSPLEMLEAFF. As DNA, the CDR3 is TGTGCCAGCAGCCCTTTGGAGATGCTTGAAGCTTTCTTT.

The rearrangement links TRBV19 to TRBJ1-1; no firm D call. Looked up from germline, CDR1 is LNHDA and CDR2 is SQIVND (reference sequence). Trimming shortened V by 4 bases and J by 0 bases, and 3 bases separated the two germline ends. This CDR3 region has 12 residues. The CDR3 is CASSNMNTEAFF. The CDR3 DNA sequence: TGTGCCAGTAGTAATATGAACACTGAAGCTTTCTTT.

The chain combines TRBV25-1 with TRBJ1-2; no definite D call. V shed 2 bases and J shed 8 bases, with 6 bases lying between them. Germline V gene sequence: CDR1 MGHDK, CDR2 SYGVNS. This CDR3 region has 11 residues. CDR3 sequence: CASSESFGYTF. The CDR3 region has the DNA TGTGCCAGCAGTGAAAGTTTCGGCTACACCTTC.

CDR3 loop: CASSPKEVGTQYF. The CDR3 bases are TGTGCCAGCAGCCCAAAGGAGGTGGGGACCCAGTACTTC. V gene TRBV7-2 combines with J gene TRBJ2-5; D possibly corresponds to TRBD2 (5 bases). Trimming left V 5 bases short and J 7 bases short, with 14 bases between. Looked up from germline, CDR1 is SGHTA and CDR2 is FQGNSA. This CDR3 has 13 amino acids.